This TCR beta chain was profiled in a study of T cell changes during pregnancy in multiple sclerosis. Profiled with immunoSEQ multiplex PCR; TCRdb holds only in-frame clones, not every one. Among 40,000 to 55,000 clones, approximately 88% were seen once, and the ten largest hold about 0.6%. V lost 0 bases, J lost 1 base, and 9 bases lay in between. The CDR3 has 15 amino acids. Germline values: CDR1 LNHNV, CDR2 YYDKDF (reference sequence). This sequence joins TRBV15 and TRBJ1-1; the D gene is possibly TRBD1 (6 bases). Sequencing used CD4+ T cells from peripheral blood mononuclear cells, obtained in the first trimester of pregnancy. This TCR was recovered from a female donor with multiple sclerosis, enrolled in a pregnancy study. The CDR3 loop reads CATSREGAANTEAFF. The CDR3 DNA follows: TGTGCCACCAGCAGAGAGGGGGCCGCGAACACTGAAGCTTTCTTT.